The entry below describes one T cell receptor (beta chain). In the original workflow: Using reference gene primer amplification, nucleated cell counts were estimated. Sequencing was performed with immunoSEQ multiplex PCR; in TCRdb, only in-frame clones are kept and a portion is missing. That table supplies the V and J calls and clone size; D and trimming were determined from the DNA. Of some 200,000 clones in the sample, more than 70% were seen once. This sample is part of a study of blood T cell repertoires in COVID-19. Study context: The United States, Italy and Spain supplied acute and convalescent COVID-19 samples. Sample material is recorded as cDNA or gDNA derived from T cells, B-cell-depleted T cells, or PBMCs.

Sequencing input: peripheral blood. The origin of this receptor is a human donor in a cohort sampled during active COVID-19.

CDR3 protein: CASSSLSVAGYNEQFF. The CDR3 DNA reads as TGTGCCAGCAGCTCTCTAAGTGTAGCGGGCTACAATGAGCAGTTCTTC. This chain connects TRBV11-3 to TRBJ2-1; 7 bases match TRBD2. Trimming removed 4 bases from V and 3 bases from J; junction bases left unmatched: 9. Germline CDR1 and CDR2: SGHNT and YENEEA. The CDR3 sequence is 16 residues long. Based on the CDR3 plus reference TRBV11-3 and TRBJ2-1, the full variable domain is EAGVVQSPRYKIIEKKQPVAFWCNPISGHNTLYWYLQNLGQGPELLIRYENEEAVDDSQLPKDRFSAERLKGVDSTLKIQPAELGDSAVYLCASSSLSVAGYNEQFFGPGTRLTVL.